The 20 T cell receptor beta chains given below trace back to one sample, sequenced in a study of T-cell memory formation after mild COVID-19. MiXCR was run by TCRdb on the 5' RACE reads, yielding one entry per CDR3 protein. The sample carries under 350,000 distinct CDR3 sequences, around 15% recorded once. The sequencing input was PBMCs or a T cell subset sorted from them (not recorded which). These TCRs come from a man younger than 35 who had mild COVID-19 (a few samples of this study predate the infection). Cell type and time point are not known.

V and J are TRBV4-1 and TRBJ1-3; TRBD1 agrees at 10 bases. Per germline, CDR1 MGHRA and CDR2 YSYEKL. The CDR3 is 17 residues long. V was clipped by 3 bases and J by 1 base; unmatched bases: 6. The CDR3: CASSQPRDRGSGNTIYF. The CDR3 bases are TGCGCCAGCAGCCAGCCGAGGGACAGGGGATCTGGAAACACCATATATTTT.

This clonotype has ten or more counts. The J gene is TRBJ1-3, the V gene TRBV30, with D tentatively TRBD1 (5 bases). This CDR3 has 13 residues. The V end was cut by 2 bases, the J end by 10 bases, with 15 bases between. Germline V gives CDR1 GTSNPN, CDR2 SVGIG (reference sequence). CDR3 nucleotide sequence: TGTGCCTGGAGTTTTGGGACGGCGGTGACCATATATTTT. This encodes CAWSFGTAVTIYF. The full variable domain, its missing parts supplied by reference TRBV30 and TRBJ1-3, is SQTIHQWPATLVQPVGSPLSLECTVEGTSNPNLYWYRQAAGRGLQLLFYSVGIGQISSEVPQNLSASRPQDRQFILSSKKLLLSDSGFYLCAWSFGTAVTIYFGEGSWLTVV.

This clonotype was seen more than once but under ten times. The gene calls are TRBV7-9 and TRBJ2-5; 7 bases agree with TRBD2. This CDR3 has 14 residues. Losses at the gene ends were 5 bases for V and 2 bases for J; bases not matched to a gene: 5. Germline CDR1 reads SEHNR; CDR2 reads FQNEAQ (reference sequence). The CDR3 DNA reads TGTGCCAGCAGCCCCTGGACTAGGCAAGAGACCCAGTACTTC. Translated: CASSPWTRQETQYF.

In its sample, this clonotype was seen a few times. The chain employs TRBV5-6 and TRBJ2-7; the D gene is possibly TRBD1 (6 bases). The germline gives CDR1 SGHDT, CDR2 YYEEEE. V was pared by 0 bases and J by 5 bases, with 15 bases between. The length of the CDR3 is 15 residues. CDR3: CASSLAGAGPHEQYV. The DNA for the CDR3 is TGTGCCAGCAGCTTGGCAGGGGCTGGGCCCCACGAGCAGTACGTC.

The chain is built from TRBV21-1 and TRBJ2-4; the table calls TRBD2, which could not be checked here. TRBV21-1 is a documented pseudogene. The CDR3 is made up of 14 amino acids. For the CDR3, the DNA is TGTGCCAGCACCCAGCGGCAGGGGGGAAACATTCAGTACTTC. This encodes CASTQRQGGNIQYF.

This chain joins TRBV7-2 and TRBJ2-1; 10 bases agree with TRBD2. Germline V gene lookup returns CDR1 SGHTA and CDR2 FQGNSA. The CDR3 loop spans 16 amino acids. Trimming at V came to 2 bases and at J to 8 bases, leaving 9 bases not matched to a gene. The CDR3 DNA reads as TGTGCCAGCAGCTTAAGCCCTAGCGGGGGACCAGATGAGCAGTTCTTC. It specifies CASSLSPSGGPDEQFF.

This clonotype came up a few times. This sequence joins TRBV6-5 and TRBJ1-1; a possible D gene is TRBD1 (5 bases). The length of the CDR3 is 12 residues. Germline CDR1 is MNHEY and CDR2 is SVGAGI. V was cut by 5 bases and J by 6 bases, with 10 bases left in between. This chain's CDR3 is CASSGQSAEAFF. CDR3 DNA sequence: TGTGCCAGCAGTGGACAATCGGCTGAAGCTTTCTTT.

V usage is TRBV11-2 and J usage is TRBJ2-1; D perhaps matches TRBD1 (6 bases). The CDR3 is made up of 16 amino acids. The V gene lost 0 bases and the J gene lost 3 bases, with 12 bases spanning the gap. Looked up from germline, CDR1 is SGHAT and CDR2 is FQNNGV. CDR3 sequence: CASSLEYRVSYNEQFF. The CDR3 DNA sequence: TGTGCCAGCAGCTTAGAATACAGGGTCAGCTACAATGAGCAGTTCTTC. The whole variable domain, filled in from reference TRBV11-2 and TRBJ2-1, reads EAGVAQSPRYKIIEKRQSVAFWCNPISGHATLYWYQQILGQGPKLLIQFQNNGVVDDSQLPKDRFSAERLKGVDSTLKIQPAKLEDSAVYLCASSLEYRVSYNEQFFGPGTRLTVL.

This clonotype came up a few times. The chain is built from TRBV5-1 and TRBJ1-6, with 8 bases aligning to TRBD1. Germline V gene data show CDR1 as SGHRS and CDR2 as YFSETQ. The CDR3 length is 14 residues. With 3 bases clipped from V and 10 bases from J, the junction kept 6 bases outside the gene matches. CDR3 bases: TGCGCCAGCAGCTCGACAGGGGAATTGTCACCCCTCCACTTT. Translation: CASSSTGELSPLHF.

This clonotype has a handful of counts. The chain uses TRBV29-1 and TRBJ2-1; D call uncertain. V was shortened by 5 bases and J by 7 bases, with 15 bases between the two germline ends. In germline, CDR1 is SQVTM, CDR2 ANQGSEA. The CDR3 has 13 residues. CDR3 bases: TGCAGCGTTACGTGGCCGACCTCGAATGAGCAGTTCTTC. This translates into CSVTWPTSNEQFF.

This clonotype was picked up a small number of times. V gene TRBV28 combines with J gene TRBJ2-7; 11 bases are shared with TRBD1. V shed 7 bases and J 5 bases; nucleotides not matched to a gene: 7. Germline-derived CDR1 and CDR2 are MDHEN and SYDVKM. The CDR3 covers 14 residues. In DNA, the CDR3 is TGTGCCAGCATCCCAGGGACAGGGGGTCACGAGCAGTACGTC. Translated: CASIPGTGGHEQYV.

This clonotype was detected only a few times. V is TRBV5-4 and J is TRBJ2-2; 10 bases fit TRBD1. The V gene end was trimmed by 2 bases and the J gene end by 7 bases; junction bases not matched to a gene: 5. Germline V gene data show CDR1 as SGHNT and CDR2 as YYREEE (reference sequence). The length of the CDR3 is 15 residues. In DNA form, the CDR3 reads TGTGCCAGCAGCTTAGGACAGGGGGTAGTCGGGGAGCTGTTTTTT. It codes for CASSLGQGVVGELFF.

The chain is built from TRBV6-5 and TRBJ1-5; D gene ambiguous. V gave up 0 bases and J gave up 7 bases, with 7 bases separating them. The CDR3 spans 13 residues. Germline lookup yields CDR1 MNHEY and CDR2 SVGAGI. CDR3 region: CASSYSRSQPQHF. The CDR3 DNA reads TGTGCCAGCAGTTACTCGCGGTCCCAGCCCCAGCATTTT.

The chain combines TRBV29-1 with TRBJ1-2; the D is unclear. From germline, CDR1 is SQVTM and CDR2 ANQGSEA. The CDR3 contains 12 residues. V was trimmed by 4 bases and J by 5 bases, leaving 11 bases between them. This chain's CDR3 is CSVVREQYGYTF. CDR3 sequence (DNA): TGCAGCGTTGTTCGAGAGCAGTATGGCTACACCTTC.

This chain uses TRBV4-3 with TRBJ1-2, with D maybe TRBD1 (5 bases). The V and J ends lost 0 bases and 2 bases respectively, with 10 bases between them. The CDR3 spans 15 residues. Looked up from germline, CDR1 is LGHNA and CDR2 is YSLEER. The CDR3 bases are TGCGCCAGCAGCCAAGACAGGGTTAGAAACTATGGCTACACCTTC. Translated, it gives CASSQDRVRNYGYTF.

This clonotype was detected only a few times. This sequence joins TRBV9 and TRBJ1-2, with D perhaps matching TRBD1 (6 bases). The ends were cut back, 5 bases at V and 2 bases at J, with 10 bases in the middle. Germline-derived CDR1 and CDR2 are SGDLS and YYNGEE. The CDR3 contains 13 residues. The CDR3 spells CASRPDRNYGYTF. The CDR3 nucleotides read TGTGCCAGCAGACCGGACAGAAACTATGGCTACACCTTC. Looking up the rest from reference TRBV9 and TRBJ1-2 gives the full variable domain: DSGVTQTPKHLITATGQRVTLRCSPRSGDLSVYWYQQSLDQGLQFLIQYYNGEERAKGNILERFSAQQFPDLHSELNLSSLELGDSALYFCASRPDRNYGYTFGSGTRLTVV.

This clonotype was recorded many times. CDR3 amino acids: CASSLEGDSNEKLFF. CDR3 sequence (DNA): TGTGCCAGCAGCTTAGAAGGGGACAGTAATGAAAAACTGTTTTTT. The chain combines TRBV7-6 with TRBJ1-4; 7 bases are shared with TRBD1. Germline V gives CDR1 SGHVS, CDR2 FNYEAQ. The CDR3 runs 15 residues. V lost 1 base to trimming and J lost 4 bases; unmatched junction nucleotides: 3. The complete variable domain, with remaining parts taken from reference TRBV7-6 and TRBJ1-4, reads GAGVSQSPRYKVTKRGQDVALRCDPISGHVSLYWYRQALGQGPEFLTYFNYEAQQDKSGLPNDRFSAERPEGSISTLTIQRTEQRDSAMYRCASSLEGDSNEKLFFGSGTQLSVL.

V gene TRBV20-1 combines with J gene TRBJ2-7, with TRBD1 matching 12 bases. This CDR3 has 20 amino acids. CDR1 is DFQATT, CDR2 SNEGSKA, per germline (reference sequence). Trimming removed 3 bases from V and 2 bases from J; junction bases left unmatched: 20. This CDR3 is CSARSIARDRGQFLPYEQYF. CDR3 bases: TGCAGTGCTAGGTCGATCGCCCGGGACAGGGGGCAATTTCTCCCCTACGAGCAGTACTTC.

This clonotype came up a few times. The chain recombines TRBV20-1 with TRBJ1-1; TRBD1 might be the D (6 bases). CDR1 and CDR2 (germline): DFQATT, SNEGSKA (reference sequence). The CDR3 consists of 16 residues. The germline V and J ends were trimmed by 0 bases and 5 bases, with 19 bases remaining between them. The CDR3 sequence is CSARDLARGGKTEAFF. CDR3 nucleotide sequence: TGCAGTGCTAGAGATCTTGCAAGGGGGGGGAAAACTGAAGCTTTCTTT.

This clonotype occurred a few times. The V call is TRBV15, the J call TRBJ2-3; D possibly corresponds to TRBD2 (5 bases). This CDR3 region has 13 residues. Per the germline V gene, CDR1 is LNHNV and CDR2 is YYDKDF (reference sequence). Trimming took off 0 bases at V and 5 bases at J, with 6 bases between the two ends. The CDR3 DNA is TGTGCCACCAGCAGAGATCGGGGAGATACGCAGTATTTT. It is translated as CATSRDRGDTQYF.